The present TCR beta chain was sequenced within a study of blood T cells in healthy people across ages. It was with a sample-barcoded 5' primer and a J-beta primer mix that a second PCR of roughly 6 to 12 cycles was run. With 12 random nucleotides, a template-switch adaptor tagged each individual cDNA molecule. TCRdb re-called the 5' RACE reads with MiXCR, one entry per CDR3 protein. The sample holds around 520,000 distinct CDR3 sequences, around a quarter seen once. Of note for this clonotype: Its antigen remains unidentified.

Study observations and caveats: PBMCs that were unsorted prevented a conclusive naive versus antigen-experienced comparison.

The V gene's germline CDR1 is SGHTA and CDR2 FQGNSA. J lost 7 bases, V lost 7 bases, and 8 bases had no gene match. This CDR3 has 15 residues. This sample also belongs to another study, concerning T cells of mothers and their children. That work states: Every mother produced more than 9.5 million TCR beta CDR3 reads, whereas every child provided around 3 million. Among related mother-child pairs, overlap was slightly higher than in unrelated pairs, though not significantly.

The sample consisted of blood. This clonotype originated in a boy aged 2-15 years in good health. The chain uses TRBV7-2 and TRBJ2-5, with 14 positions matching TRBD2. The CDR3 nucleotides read TGTGCCAGCACCAGACTAGCGGGAGGGCCGAGGACCCAGTACTTC. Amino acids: CASTRLAGGPRTQYF.